Shown below are 9 T cell receptor beta chains from a single sample sequenced in a study of T cell responses to AZD1222 COVID-19 vaccine. Assay used: immunoSEQ multiplex PCR; TCRdb lists only in-frame clones, some missing. Counted here are approximately 160,000 clones, roughly nine tenths occurring once; the ten biggest clones make up about 1.6%. This sample comprised peripheral blood, obtained on day 0 of AZD1222 vaccination. Receptors were obtained from an adult in good health.

The chain employs TRBV19 and TRBJ1-5, with unresolved D. The CDR3 runs 14 residues. The V end was cut by 4 bases, the J end by 1 base, with 8 bases between. The germline V gene has CDR1 LNHDA and CDR2 SQIVND (reference sequence). The CDR3 nucleotides are TGTGCCAGTAGTACTGTTGCCAGCAATCAGCCCCAGCATTTT. Translating it yields CASSTVASNQPQHF.

This chain links TRBV13 with TRBJ2-1; D might be TRBD2 (5 bases). Germline loops: CDR1 PRHDT, CDR2 FYEKMQ (reference sequence). There are 18 residues in the CDR3. Trimming pared 4 bases from V and 1 base from J, leaving 20 bases between. CDR3 coding DNA: TGTGCCAGCAGCTCGCAAGGCAGAGGGCCAGATTCCTACAATGAGCAGTTCTTC. Amino acids: CASSSQGRGPDSYNEQFF.

The V gene is TRBV6-5, the J gene TRBJ2-3, with a weak D call TRBD1 (5 bases). This CDR3 is 16 amino acids long. Germline CDR1 and CDR2: MNHEY and SVGAGI. V was trimmed by 1 base and J by 0 bases, leaving 11 bases between them. This CDR3 is CASSYFRGYSTDTQYF. DNA for the CDR3: TGTGCCAGCAGTTACTTTAGGGGTTATAGCACAGATACGCAGTATTTT.

V is TRBV5-6 and J is TRBJ1-5; TRBD1 is a possible D gene (5 bases). V lost 0 bases and J lost 0, with 7 bases in between. This CDR3 contains 15 residues. Germline CDR1 reads SGHDT; CDR2 reads YYEEEE. The CDR3 is CASSLGGTSNQPQHF. The CDR3 DNA sequence: TGTGCCAGCAGCTTGGGTGGGACTAGCAATCAGCCCCAGCATTTT.

V is TRBV28 and J is TRBJ1-5; D ambiguous. The germline gives CDR1 MDHEN, CDR2 SYDVKM. Trimming cost V 7 bases and J 0 bases, with 7 bases left between them. CDR3 length: 13 residues. CDR3 sequence: CASIGGSNQPQHF. DNA of the CDR3: TGTGCCAGCATAGGTGGTAGCAATCAGCCCCAGCATTTT.

The chain uses TRBV27 and TRBJ1-6; tentatively, D is TRBD1 (5 bases). Germline-derived CDR1 and CDR2 are MNHEY and SMNVEV (reference sequence). V shed 6 bases and J shed 2 bases, with 14 bases lying between them. CDR3 length: 16 amino acids. The chain's CDR3 is CASSRGGTTYNSPLHF. For the CDR3, the DNA is TGTGCCAGCAGCCGGGGGGGGACGACCTATAATTCACCCCTCCACTTT.

The V gene is TRBV2, the J gene TRBJ1-6; TRBD1 agrees at 9 bases. CDR3 length equals 15 residues. J lost 10 bases, V lost 4 bases, and 8 bases had no gene match. Per germline, CDR1 SNHLY and CDR2 FYNNEI. CDR3 loop: CASSVGGQGRSPLHF. CDR3 coding DNA: TGTGCCAGCAGTGTGGGTGGACAGGGGAGGTCACCCCTCCACTTT.

Concerning this clone: Additional DNA sequences in this sample encode the identical CDR3. The chain couples TRBV2 to TRBJ2-6; D might be TRBD2 (6 bases). The germline CDR1 and CDR2 sequences are SNHLY and FYNNEI. The CDR3 spans 15 residues. The ends were cut back, 5 bases at V and 1 base at J, with 9 bases in the middle. The CDR3: CASSPRGSGANVLTF. CDR3 in DNA: TGTGCCAGCAGTCCTCGGGGGTCTGGGGCCAACGTCCTGACTTTC.

This clone has only a few counts. The rearrangement links TRBV5-6 to TRBJ1-4, with a possible D match to TRBD1 (5 bases). Per germline, CDR1 SGHDT and CDR2 YYEEEE. CDR3 length: 15 amino acids. Trimming took off 3 bases at V and 5 bases at J, with 14 bases between the two ends. The CDR3, as DNA: TGTGCCAGCAGCTATCGGACCGGGGGGAATGAAAAACTGTTTTTT. The encoded protein is CASSYRTGGNEKLFF.